This T cell receptor beta chain was found in a study of blood T cell repertoires in COVID-19. Study overall: The cDNA or gDNA used as material had been derived from T cells, B-cell-depleted T cells, or PBMCs.

Source study methods: Amplifying reference gene primers gave estimates of nucleated cell counts. Clones were sequenced by immunoSEQ multiplex PCR, and TCRdb holds only the in-frame ones, with some missing. Clone size and V and J calls were adopted from that table, with D and trimming inferred from the DNA. This table has 250,000 to 350,000 clones, 65% to 85% appearing once. Germline loops: CDR1 SGHVS, CDR2 FQNEAQ. The CDR3 runs 15 residues. V was shortened by 3 bases and J by 0 bases, with 11 bases between the two germline ends. The sample consisted of peripheral blood. The TCR originated in a human donor with COVID-19, enrolled during active disease. The donor label of this sample is uncertain. The rearrangement joins TRBV7-8 to TRBJ1-1; no definite D call. This CDR3 is CASSFQRRVNTEAFF. In DNA form, the CDR3 reads TGTGCCAGCAGCTTCCAAAGGCGGGTGAACACTGAAGCTTTCTTT.